The clone carrying this T cell receptor beta chain was detected only once. Its antigen is unidentified. The data stem from a study of Ad26.COV2.S vaccination and SARS-CoV-2 variants. Study-wide context: Intramuscular Ad26.COV2.S doses were given once or twice, 56 days apart. Study outcomes and limitations: From the TCR breadth and depth analyses, total T cell responses may have been underestimated. Substantial post-vaccination breadth of spike-specific CD8+ and CD4+ T cell responses was reported.

Profiling relied on immunoSEQ multiplex PCR, and the TCRdb table lists in-frame clones only, not all of them. The data show about 680,000 clones, 89% seen once. CDR3 length equals 17 residues. Indicated treatment: approximately 18 received Ad26.COV2.S at low or high dose, single or two shots; 5 received placebo; per-sample allocation not given. Sampling took place 63 days after the first vaccine or placebo injection. This material consisted of peripheral blood, taken in a trial of Ad26.COV2.S vaccine versus placebo. The source is a person between 18 and 65 years old who received the Ad26.COV2.S COVID-19 vaccine or a placebo. The rearrangement joins TRBV21-1 to TRBJ1-1; TRBD1 is taken as the D call from the table, unchecked against the DNA. TRBV21-1 is assigned pseudogene status. The DNA of the CDR3 is TGTGCCAGCAGCAAAGAGGTTGGAAACAGGGGGCTTACTGAAGCTTTCTTT. The encoded protein is CASSKEVGNRGLTEAFF.